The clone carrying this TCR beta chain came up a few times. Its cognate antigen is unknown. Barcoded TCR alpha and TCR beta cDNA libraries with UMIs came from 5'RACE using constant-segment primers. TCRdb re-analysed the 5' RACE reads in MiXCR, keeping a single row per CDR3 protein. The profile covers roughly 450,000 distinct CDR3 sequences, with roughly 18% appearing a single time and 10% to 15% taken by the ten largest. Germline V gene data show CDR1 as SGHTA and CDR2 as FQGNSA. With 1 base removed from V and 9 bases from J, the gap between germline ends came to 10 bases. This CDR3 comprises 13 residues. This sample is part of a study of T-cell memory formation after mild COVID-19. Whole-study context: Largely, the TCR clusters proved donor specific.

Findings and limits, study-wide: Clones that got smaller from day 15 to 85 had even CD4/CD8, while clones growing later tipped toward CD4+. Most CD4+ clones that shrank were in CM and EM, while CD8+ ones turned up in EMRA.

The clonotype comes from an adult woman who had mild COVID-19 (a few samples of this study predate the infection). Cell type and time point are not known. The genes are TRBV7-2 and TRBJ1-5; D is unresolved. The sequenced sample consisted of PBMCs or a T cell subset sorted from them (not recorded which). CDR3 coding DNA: TGTGCCAGCAGCTTAGAGACCTTCTGGCCCCAGCATTTT. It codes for CASSLETFWPQHF.